The clone carrying this T cell receptor (beta chain) was seen just once. The antigen is undetermined. This specimen belongs to a study of CD8+ T cells in alopecia areata. Treatment reported: oral pan-JAK inhibitor, 5-10 mg twice daily. The authors extracted RNA and reverse transcribed it into cDNA as the sequencing template. Some clones are missing from TCRdb's copy, which holds only in-frame ones; the method was immunoSEQ multiplex PCR. Here the sample spans 110,000 or so clones, around 58% being singletons. V gave up 3 bases and J gave up 7 bases, with 13 bases separating them. This CDR3 comprises 15 residues. Germline assignment: CDR1 LNHNV and CDR2 YYDKDF (reference sequence). Study results and caveats: Tofacitinib significantly brought down scalp clonality and expanded CD8+ clones among top 100. Researchers say the link of baseline CD8+ expansion to response remains uncertain, with one nonresponder. Sequencing of scalp samples also captures resident alphabeta T cells of normal skin.

This chain uses TRBV15 with TRBJ1-6; D unclear. The clonotype originates from a human donor with alopecia areata. Here the sequenced sample was CD8+ T cells sorted from blood, taken at week 4, from a patient treated with tofacitinib. Here the CDR3 reads CATSSEADGNSPLHF. The CDR3 bases are TGTGCCACCAGCAGCGAAGCCGATGGGAATTCACCCCTCCACTTT.